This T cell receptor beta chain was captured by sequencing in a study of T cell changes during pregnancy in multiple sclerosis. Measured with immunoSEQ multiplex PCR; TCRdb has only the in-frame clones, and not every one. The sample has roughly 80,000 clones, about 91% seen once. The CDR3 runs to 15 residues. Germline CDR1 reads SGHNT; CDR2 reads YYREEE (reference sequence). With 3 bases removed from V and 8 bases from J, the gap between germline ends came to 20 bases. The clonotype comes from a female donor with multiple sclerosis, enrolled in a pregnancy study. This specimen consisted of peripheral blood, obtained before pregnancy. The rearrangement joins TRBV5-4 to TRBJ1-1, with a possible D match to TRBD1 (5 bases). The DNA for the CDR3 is TGTGCCAGCAGCTCCAAGGACACCCTAACAAGAGAAGCTTTCTTT. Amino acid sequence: CASSSKDTLTREAFF.